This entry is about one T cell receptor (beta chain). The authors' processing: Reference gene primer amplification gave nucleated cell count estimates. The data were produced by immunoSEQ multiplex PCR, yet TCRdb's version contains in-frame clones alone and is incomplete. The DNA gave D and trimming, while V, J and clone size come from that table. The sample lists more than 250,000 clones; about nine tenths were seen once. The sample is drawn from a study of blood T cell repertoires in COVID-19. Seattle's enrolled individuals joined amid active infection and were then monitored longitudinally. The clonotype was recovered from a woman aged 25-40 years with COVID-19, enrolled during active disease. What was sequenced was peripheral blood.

The CDR3 protein is CASSGGYSGETQYF. Here the CDR3 DNA reads TGTGCCAGCAGTGGTGGTTACAGTGGAGAGACCCAGTACTTC. The chain joins TRBV2 to TRBJ2-5; no firm D call. CDR3 size: 14 residues. Germline values: CDR1 SNHLY, CDR2 FYNNEI. V shed 4 bases and J shed 4 bases, with 13 bases lying between them.